Listed here are 16 T cell receptor beta chains from one sample, sequenced in a study of siplizumab effects on memory and regulatory T cells. Antigens for these TCRs are unknown. Produced via immunoSEQ multiplex PCR; TCRdb's table is partial and in-frame only. The sample has roughly 10,000 clones, about half seen once. Kept together in coculture, the mixed lymphocyte reaction cells spent more than five days at 37°C. Sequencing was carried out using CFSE-low (dividing) CD4+ T cells sorted from an allogeneic mixed lymphocyte reaction. The receptors shown here come from a human donor in good health; the cells came from an allogeneic mixed lymphocyte reaction.

The rearrangement joins TRBV7-3 to TRBJ2-5; D gene unclear. Germline lookup yields CDR1 SGHTA and CDR2 FQGTGA. Trimming removed 8 bases at V and 3 bases at J, with 7 bases between. The CDR3 spans 11 residues. The CDR3 DNA reads TGTGCCAGCGAGCCGGAAGAGACCCAGTACTTC. Residues: CASEPEETQYF.

This sequence joins TRBV5-1 and TRBJ2-2; no definite D call. The V and J ends lost 0 bases and 3 bases respectively, with 6 bases between them. CDR1 SGHRS and CDR2 YFSETQ come from the germline V gene. This CDR3 is 14 amino acids long. The chain's CDR3 is CASSLGRYTGELFF. The DNA for the CDR3 is TGCGCCAGCAGCTTGGGGAGATACACCGGGGAGCTGTTTTTT.

The genes are TRBV28 and TRBJ1-1; D is ambiguous. With 7 bases removed from V and 10 bases from J, the gap between germline ends came to 13 bases. CDR3 length equals 11 residues. Germline loops: CDR1 MDHEN, CDR2 SYDVKM. The CDR3 DNA reads as TGTGCCAGCACCACCCTTACCGGAGCTTTCTTT. It translates to CASTTLTGAFF.

This clone is medium-sized (0.01 to 0.1%) in the sample. The sample carries other DNA sequences with the same CDR3. This sequence joins TRBV6-5 and TRBJ2-3; a weak D match, TRBD1 (5 bases). CDR3 length: 15 amino acids. Between the trimmed V and J ends, which lost 2 bases and 2 bases, there was a span of 11 bases. Germline loops: CDR1 MNHEY, CDR2 SVGAGI. This CDR3 reads CASSYGARATDTQYF. CDR3 nucleotides: TGTGCCAGCAGTTACGGTGCCAGGGCCACAGATACGCAGTATTTT.

The rearrangement links TRBV18 to TRBJ2-3; 10 nucleotides line up with TRBD2. The CDR3 has 19 amino acids. CDR1 and CDR2 from the germline V gene are KGHSH and LQKENI. Trimming removed 0 bases from V and 1 base from J; junction bases left unmatched: 10. CDR3 residues: CASSPPGLAVVKRTDTQYF. In DNA, the CDR3 is TGTGCCAGCTCACCACCAGGACTAGCGGTCGTTAAACGCACAGATACGCAGTATTTT.

The chain is built from TRBV21-1 and TRBJ1-1. TRBV21-1 is tagged as a pseudogene. The CDR3 length is 21 residues. The CDR3, as DNA: TGTGCCAGCAGCAAGGTGGAGTTGACTTTACGGGACGTGAAAATGAACACTGAAGCTTTCTTT. It specifies CASSKVELTLRDVKMNTEAFF.

The chain uses TRBV6-5 and TRBJ1-4; D ambiguous. From germline, CDR1 is MNHEY and CDR2 SVGAGI. This CDR3 spans 14 amino acids. V was clipped by 2 bases and J by 8 bases, with 12 bases between them. The CDR3 DNA reads as TGTGCCAGCAGTTACGATTTCGGCGGAGAAAAACTGTTTTTT. Amino acids: CASSYDFGGEKLFF.

The chain uses TRBV27 and TRBJ1-1, with TRBD1 matching 8 bases. Germline CDR1 is MNHEY and CDR2 is SMNVEV (reference sequence). The CDR3 extends over 17 amino acids. The V segment lost 5 bases and the J segment 0 bases; nucleotides outside the gene matches: 11. CDR3 loop: CASSPITGQVMNTEAFF. As DNA, the CDR3 is TGTGCCAGCAGTCCCATCACGGGACAGGTCATGAACACTGAAGCTTTCTTT.

J is TRBJ2-2 and V is TRBV7-2; 8 positions agree with TRBD2. Looked up from germline, CDR1 is SGHTA and CDR2 is FQGNSA. CDR3 length: 16 residues. Germline trimming cut 4 bases from V and 7 bases from J; bases unmatched to any gene: 11. The CDR3 nucleotides read TGTGCCAGCAGCTCTGCGGGAGGCCATAATGTCGGGGAGCTGTTTTTT. Its protein is CASSSAGGHNVGELFF.

J is TRBJ2-5 and V is TRBV7-2, with 13 bases lining up with TRBD2. The V gene end was trimmed by 5 bases and the J gene end by 5 bases; junction bases not matched to a gene: 8. The CDR3 runs 16 residues. CDR1 is SGHTA, CDR2 FQGNSA, per germline. CDR3 DNA: TGTGCCAGCAGCAAAACACTAGCGGGAGGGGGGGAGACCCAGTACTTC. It codes for CASSKTLAGGGETQYF.

This clone occurred once. The genes are TRBV12-5 and TRBJ2-2; D not resolved. Germline V gives CDR1 LGHNT, CDR2 FRNRAP. The CDR3 contains 14 residues. The V end lost 0 bases, the J end lost 6 bases, and 8 bases lay between the germline ends. CDR3 nucleotide sequence: TGTGCTAGTGGTTTGGTCCACCGGCCCGGGGAGCTGTTTTTT. Translating gives CASGLVHRPGELFF.

The V and J genes are TRBV4-2 and TRBJ2-5; TRBD2 is a possible D gene (6 bases). V was clipped by 6 bases and J by 5 bases, with 25 bases between them. The germline V gene encodes CDR1 LGHNA and CDR2 YNFKEQ. This CDR3 has 17 residues. Here the CDR3 DNA reads TGTGCCAGCAGTCCTTTTCTAGCGCCCGGAAAGGGGGAGACCCAGTACTTC. Its protein is CASSPFLAPGKGETQYF.

V is TRBV7-3 and J is TRBJ2-5; D possibly corresponds to TRBD1 (5 bases). Trimming took 5 bases from V and 3 from J, leaving 10 bases between them. This CDR3 region has 13 residues. Germline V lookup: CDR1 SGHTA, CDR2 FQGTGA. The CDR3 region has the DNA TGTGCCAGCAGCGGCGACAGAAAAGAGACCCAGTACTTC. It is translated as CASSGDRKETQYF.

Judged by abundance, this clone is medium-sized. The chain employs TRBV20-1 and TRBJ2-1; no firm D call. V lost 6 bases and J 5 bases, leaving 5 bases between the germline ends. The V gene's germline CDR1 is DFQATT and CDR2 SNEGSKA (reference sequence). The CDR3 runs 10 residues. This CDR3 is CSARNNEQFF. The DNA for the CDR3 is TGCAGTGCCCGGAACAATGAGCAGTTCTTC.

This clone was counted only a few times. The rearrangement links TRBV18 to TRBJ1-1; D not certain. With 7 bases removed from V and 0 bases from J, the gap between germline ends came to 9 bases. This CDR3 region has 13 residues. Per the germline V gene, CDR1 is KGHSH and CDR2 is LQKENI. CDR3 DNA sequence: TGTGCCAGCTTTAAAAGCATGAACACTGAAGCTTTCTTT. Encoded protein: CASFKSMNTEAFF.

The chain recombines TRBV7-3 with TRBJ2-5; unclear D gene. The ends were cut back, 5 bases at V and 2 bases at J, with 9 bases in the middle. This CDR3 spans 13 amino acids. The V gene's germline CDR1 is SGHTA and CDR2 FQGTGA. In DNA, the CDR3 is TGTGCCAGCAGCCCACGGTTTCAAGAGACCCAGTACTTC. It specifies CASSPRFQETQYF.